This T cell receptor beta chain was obtained from a study of blood T cell repertoires in COVID-19. Study information: T cells, B-cell-depleted T cells, or PBMCs supplied cDNA or gDNA.

Authors' methods: Amplification with reference gene primers provided the estimates of nucleated cell counts. This table comes from immunoSEQ multiplex PCR, and its TCRdb copy is limited to in-frame clones, with some not included. The D gene and trimming were derived from the DNA, and the V and J assignments and clone size from that table. The sample has around 18,000 clones; roughly nine tenths are singletons. Trimming removed 4 bases from V and 1 base from J, with 14 bases in between. Germline CDR1 SGHDT, CDR2 YYEEEE. This CDR3 comprises 15 residues. The count of this clone is one. The source is a human donor in a cohort sampled during active COVID-19. The sequenced sample consisted of peripheral blood. This chain links TRBV5-6 with TRBJ1-2; no reliable D call. The CDR3 nucleotides are TGTGCCAGCAGCGACCAGAGGAAGTTTAACTATGGCTACACCTTC. Amino acids: CASSDQRKFNYGYTF.